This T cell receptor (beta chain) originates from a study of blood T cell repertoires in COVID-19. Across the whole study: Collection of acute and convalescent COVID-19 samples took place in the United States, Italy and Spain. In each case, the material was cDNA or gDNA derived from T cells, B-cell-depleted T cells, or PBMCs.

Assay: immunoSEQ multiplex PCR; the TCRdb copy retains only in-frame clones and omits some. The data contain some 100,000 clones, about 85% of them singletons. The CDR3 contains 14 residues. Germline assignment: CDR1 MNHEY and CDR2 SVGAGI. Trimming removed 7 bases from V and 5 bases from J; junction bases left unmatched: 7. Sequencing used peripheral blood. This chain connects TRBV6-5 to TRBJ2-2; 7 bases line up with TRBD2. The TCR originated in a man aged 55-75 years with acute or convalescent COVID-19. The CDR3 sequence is CASTLGGRTGELFF. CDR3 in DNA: TGTGCCAGCACCCTGGGGGGGAGAACCGGGGAGCTGTTTTTT.